This T cell receptor (beta chain) derives from a study of T cell responses to AZD1222 COVID-19 vaccine. This clone was detected only a few times. Sequencing used immunoSEQ multiplex PCR; TCRdb keeps in-frame clones, though not all of them. The data hold some 150,000 clones, with approximately 90% observed a single time. Trimming left V 0 bases short and J 8 bases short, with 7 bases between. The germline V gene has CDR1 LNHDA and CDR2 SQIVND (reference sequence). This CDR3 has 12 amino acids. The specimen comprised peripheral blood, sampled on day 0 of AZD1222 vaccination. This sequence was found in an adult in good health. V and J are TRBV19 and TRBJ1-2; weak D call: TRBD1 (6 bases). This CDR3 reads CASSIDGGGYTF. The CDR3 DNA sequence: TGTGCCAGTAGTATAGATGGGGGCGGCTACACCTTC.